The rows below give T cell receptor beta chains drawn from one sample of a study of early stage breast cancer tumors. The data were produced by immunoSEQ multiplex PCR, yet TCRdb's version contains in-frame clones alone and is incomplete. Of fewer than 25,000 clones listed, around 70% are singletons. The sample was breast tumor tissue. These receptors all stem from a person between 60 and 70 years old with breast cancer. The CDR3 runs from the conserved cysteine through the conserved F or W. A D gene is named only where the DNA matches it firmly. Rows give clone size only sometimes, using once, few, many, or a class for an expanded clone.

j_gene: TRBJ1-1; abundance: few; v_gene: TRBV5-6; len: 15; d_gene: TRBD1; CDR3nt: TGTGCCAGCAGCCGGGGGGGACAGATGAACACTGAAGCTTTCTTT; CDR3aa: CASSRGGQMNTEAFF
j_gene: TRBJ2-7; abundance: .; v_gene: TRBV30; len: 16; d_gene: TRBD1; CDR3nt: TGTGCCTGGAAGAGGGGGCCGGGACAGGGGGCCTACGAGCAGTACTTC; CDR3aa: CAWKRGPGQGAYEQYF
j_gene: TRBJ2-1; abundance: .; v_gene: TRBV9; len: 14; d_gene: TRBD2; CDR3nt: TGTGCCAGCAGCGTAGAGGGGTCGGGGGGTGAGCAGTTCTTC; CDR3aa: CASSVEGSGGEQFF
j_gene: TRBJ1-5; abundance: few; v_gene: TRBV18; len: 14; d_gene: .; CDR3nt: TGTGCCAGCTCAGTCGACAATAGCAATCAGCCCCAGCATTTT; CDR3aa: CASSVDNSNQPQHF
j_gene: TRBJ2-7; abundance: .; v_gene: TRBV5-1; len: 14; d_gene: .; CDR3nt: TGCGCCAGCAGCCCCCGTGGTAGCGTCTACGAGCAGTACTTC; CDR3aa: CASSPRGSVYEQYF
j_gene: TRBJ2-7; abundance: .; v_gene: TRBV9; len: 15; d_gene: TRBD2; CDR3nt: TGTGCCAGCAGCGTAGCTGGGACTAGCGAGTACGAGCAGTACTTC; CDR3aa: CASSVAGTSEYEQYF
j_gene: TRBJ2-6; abundance: .; v_gene: TRBV6-4; len: 19; d_gene: TRBD1; CDR3nt: TGTGCCAGCAGTGACGAAAGGGGACAGGGTTTTAATGGGGCCAACGTCCTGACTTTC; CDR3aa: CASSDERGQGFNGANVLTF
j_gene: TRBJ2-3; abundance: .; v_gene: TRBV14; len: 18; d_gene: TRBD2; CDR3nt: TGTGCCAGCAGCCAGTTCGGACTAGCGGGAGGTTCCACAGATACGCAGTATTTT; CDR3aa: CASSQFGLAGGSTDTQYF
j_gene: TRBJ2-5; abundance: .; v_gene: TRBV11-2; len: 13; d_gene: .; CDR3nt: TGTGCCAGCAGCCGGGACTTGCAAGAGACCCAGTACTTC; CDR3aa: CASSRDLQETQYF
j_gene: TRBJ2-5; abundance: .; v_gene: TRBV18; len: 14; d_gene: .; CDR3nt: TGTGCCAGCTCACCACTTGGGACACAAGAGACCCAGTACTTC; CDR3aa: CASSPLGTQETQYF
j_gene: TRBJ2-3; abundance: once; v_gene: TRBV13; len: 18; d_gene: .; CDR3nt: TGTGCCAGCAGCTTAGCATGGGTGGCCTCAGGGTCCACAGATACGCAGTATTTT; CDR3aa: CASSLAWVASGSTDTQYF
j_gene: TRBJ1-5; abundance: many; v_gene: TRBV18; len: 14; d_gene: .; CDR3nt: TGTGCCAGCTCATTAGGACAGCAGGGGCAGCCCCAGCATTTT; CDR3aa: CASSLGQQGQPQHF
j_gene: TRBJ2-3; abundance: .; v_gene: TRBV2; len: 13; d_gene: .; CDR3nt: TGTGCCACAGGAGCGGGTGGGGTAGATACGCAGTATTTT; CDR3aa: CATGAGGVDTQYF
j_gene: TRBJ2-3; abundance: .; v_gene: TRBV11-2; len: 17; d_gene: .; CDR3nt: TGTGCCAGCAGCTTAGATTACAGACAGGGAGGAGCAGATACGCAGTATTTT; CDR3aa: CASSLDYRQGGADTQYF
j_gene: TRBJ2-3; abundance: .; v_gene: TRBV13; len: 16; d_gene: .; CDR3nt: TGTGCCAGCAGAAACACCCGGGACTCGAGCACAGATACGCAGTATTTT; CDR3aa: CASRNTRDSSTDTQYF
j_gene: TRBJ1-5; abundance: .; v_gene: TRBV30; len: 18; d_gene: .; CDR3nt: TGTGCCTGGAGTAGAGGGAGTCCCGGGACAAATAGCAATCAGCCCCAGCATTTT; CDR3aa: CAWSRGSPGTNSNQPQHF
j_gene: TRBJ1-5; abundance: .; v_gene: TRBV2; len: 14; d_gene: .; CDR3nt: TGTGCCAGCAGTGGGAGTCTGCCCAATCAGCCCCAGCATTTT; CDR3aa: CASSGSLPNQPQHF
j_gene: TRBJ2-7; abundance: few; v_gene: TRBV2; len: 14; d_gene: TRBD2; CDR3nt: TGTGCCAGCAGTGAGAGTATTGGCGGGAGCGGCCGGTACTTC; CDR3aa: CASSESIGGSGRYF
j_gene: TRBJ2-7; abundance: .; v_gene: TRBV19; len: 14; d_gene: .; CDR3nt: TGTGCCAGTACCCCACAGGGTGGTTGGTACGAGCAGTACTTC; CDR3aa: CASTPQGGWYEQYF
j_gene: TRBJ1-3; abundance: few; v_gene: TRBV30; len: 13; d_gene: .; CDR3nt: TGTGCCTGGAGTGAAATGGCTCGGGACACCATATATTTT; CDR3aa: CAWSEMARDTIYF
j_gene: TRBJ2-7; abundance: .; v_gene: TRBV7-2; len: 14; d_gene: .; CDR3nt: TGTGCCAGCAGCTTGGGGGGTCCCTCCTACGAGCAGTACTTC; CDR3aa: CASSLGGPSYEQYF
j_gene: TRBJ2-3; abundance: .; v_gene: TRBV7-2; len: 13; d_gene: TRBD2; CDR3nt: TGTGCCAGCAGCCAGACGCTAGCGGGAGGGCAGTATTTT; CDR3aa: CASSQTLAGGQYF
j_gene: TRBJ1-2; abundance: once; v_gene: TRBV5-1; len: 13; d_gene: .; CDR3nt: TGCGCCAGCAGCCCCCAACAGGGAAGTGGCTACACCTTC; CDR3aa: CASSPQQGSGYTF
j_gene: TRBJ2-7; abundance: .; v_gene: TRBV4-3; len: 14; d_gene: TRBD2; CDR3nt: TGCGCCAGCAGCAGGCTAGCGGGCTCCTACGAGCAGTACTTC; CDR3aa: CASSRLAGSYEQYF
j_gene: TRBJ2-3; abundance: .; v_gene: TRBV25-1; len: 14; d_gene: TRBD2; CDR3nt: TGTGCCAGCACTCTAGCGGGGGGCACAGATACGCAGTATTTT; CDR3aa: CASTLAGGTDTQYF
j_gene: TRBJ2-7; abundance: .; v_gene: TRBV21-1; len: 14; d_gene: .; CDR3nt: TGTGCCAGCAGCAGACGACAGCCGGTCTACGAGCAGTACTTC; CDR3aa: CASSRRQPVYEQYF
j_gene: TRBJ2-7; abundance: once; v_gene: TRBV7-2; len: 15; d_gene: .; CDR3nt: TGTGCCAGCAGTGAAGACAGGACAGCTTATTACGAGCAGTACTTC; CDR3aa: CASSEDRTAYYEQYF
j_gene: TRBJ1-1; abundance: few; v_gene: TRBV10-3; len: 16; d_gene: .; CDR3nt: TGTGCCATCAGTGAGTCGAGAACAGGAGTGAACACTGAAGCTTTCTTT; CDR3aa: CAISESRTGVNTEAFF
j_gene: TRBJ1-4; abundance: .; v_gene: TRBV7-6; len: 16; d_gene: .; CDR3nt: TGTGCCAGCAGCTTAGCGTGGGGAGGCACTAATGAAAAACTGTTTTTT; CDR3aa: CASSLAWGGTNEKLFF
j_gene: TRBJ2-2; abundance: .; v_gene: TRBV30; len: 13; d_gene: .; CDR3nt: TGTGCCTGGCGGACAGCAAACACCGGGGAGCTGTTTTTT; CDR3aa: CAWRTANTGELFF
j_gene: TRBJ1-1; abundance: .; v_gene: TRBV7-6; len: 14; d_gene: TRBD1; CDR3nt: TGTGCCGACGGGGGGACAGGGAATAATACTGAAGCTTTCTTT; CDR3aa: CADGGTGNNTEAFF
j_gene: TRBJ1-1; abundance: .; v_gene: TRBV11-2; len: 14; d_gene: TRBD1; CDR3nt: TGTGCCAGCAGCTTGTACCAGGGGGACACTGAAGCTTTCTTT; CDR3aa: CASSLYQGDTEAFF
j_gene: TRBJ2-3; abundance: .; v_gene: TRBV10-3; len: 17; d_gene: TRBD1; CDR3nt: TGTGCCATCAGTGAGTATCTGACAGGGGGATCGACAGATACGCAGTATTTT; CDR3aa: CAISEYLTGGSTDTQYF
j_gene: TRBJ2-7; abundance: many; v_gene: TRBV18; len: 15; d_gene: .; CDR3nt: TGTGCCAGCTCACTGTGGACAGTGAGCTCCTACGAGCAGTACTTC; CDR3aa: CASSLWTVSSYEQYF
j_gene: TRBJ2-1; abundance: once; v_gene: TRBV30; len: 13; d_gene: TRBD2; CDR3nt: TGTGCCTGGTCCTGGCGGGAGGGCCAGGGGCAGTTCTTC; CDR3aa: CAWSWREGQGQFF
j_gene: TRBJ2-7; abundance: .; v_gene: TRBV5-8; len: 14; d_gene: .; CDR3nt: TGTGCCAGCAGCTTGAGGAGGGATTCCTACGAGCAGTACTTC; CDR3aa: CASSLRRDSYEQYF
j_gene: TRBJ1-1; abundance: .; v_gene: TRBV7-2; len: 15; d_gene: .; CDR3nt: TGTGCCAGCAGCTTCCGGGGGGTTATGAACACTGAAGCTTTCTTT; CDR3aa: CASSFRGVMNTEAFF
j_gene: TRBJ2-3; abundance: .; v_gene: TRBV7-7; len: 14; d_gene: TRBD2; CDR3nt: TGTGCCAGCAGCTTAGGACTAGCTGCTGATACGCAGTATTTT; CDR3aa: CASSLGLAADTQYF
j_gene: TRBJ1-1; abundance: .; v_gene: TRBV30; len: 13; d_gene: .; CDR3nt: TGTGCCTGGAGGGCGAACGGAGGCACTGAAGCTTTCTTT; CDR3aa: CAWRANGGTEAFF
j_gene: TRBJ2-3; abundance: .; v_gene: TRBV5-4; len: 16; d_gene: TRBD2; CDR3nt: TGTGCCAGCAGAGCTGGTAGCGGGAGGGGAGCAGATACGCAGTATTTT; CDR3aa: CASRAGSGRGADTQYF
j_gene: TRBJ1-2; abundance: .; v_gene: TRBV29-1; len: 16; d_gene: .; CDR3nt: TGCAGCGTTGAATCTTCAACGATTGGAGGGATCTATGGCTACACCTTC; CDR3aa: CSVESSTIGGIYGYTF
j_gene: TRBJ1-5; abundance: .; v_gene: TRBV7-2; len: 13; d_gene: .; CDR3nt: TGTGCCAGCAGCTTCTCTAGCAATCAGCCCCAGCATTTT; CDR3aa: CASSFSSNQPQHF
j_gene: TRBJ1-1; abundance: .; v_gene: TRBV5-6; len: 16; d_gene: .; CDR3nt: TGTGCCAGCAGCTCGACATGGCAGCCTCTAAACACTGAAGCTTTCTTT; CDR3aa: CASSSTWQPLNTEAFF
j_gene: TRBJ1-2; abundance: .; v_gene: TRBV5-8; len: 15; d_gene: .; CDR3nt: TGTGCCAGCAGCGCGAGAAGAATTACAGGGAATGGCTACACCTTC; CDR3aa: CASSARRITGNGYTF
j_gene: TRBJ2-7; abundance: .; v_gene: TRBV19; len: 15; d_gene: TRBD1; CDR3nt: TGTGCCAGTAGTACCCAAAACAGGGGGCCCTACGAGCAGTACTTC; CDR3aa: CASSTQNRGPYEQYF
j_gene: TRBJ2-1; abundance: few; v_gene: TRBV7-7; len: 16; d_gene: TRBD2; CDR3nt: TGTGCCAGCAGCTTAGCGTTAGCGGGGGCCCTAAATGAGCAGTTCTTC; CDR3aa: CASSLALAGALNEQFF
j_gene: TRBJ1-5; abundance: few; v_gene: TRBV7-9; len: 16; d_gene: TRBD1; CDR3nt: TGTGCCAGCAGCCAAACGACAGGGAATAGCAATCAGCCCCAGCATTTT; CDR3aa: CASSQTTGNSNQPQHF
j_gene: TRBJ1-5; abundance: few; v_gene: TRBV28; len: 14; d_gene: .; CDR3nt: TGTGCCAGCGGCAGGGTTGAGGGCAATCAGCCCCAGCATTTT; CDR3aa: CASGRVEGNQPQHF
j_gene: TRBJ1-3; abundance: .; v_gene: TRBV30; len: 15; d_gene: .; CDR3nt: TGTGCCTGGAGGGCCCTCGACAGGCCGGGAAACACCATATATTTT; CDR3aa: CAWRALDRPGNTIYF
j_gene: TRBJ2-2; abundance: few; v_gene: TRBV10-2; len: 13; d_gene: .; CDR3nt: TGCGCCAGCGCAGGAGCGGCGGCCGGGGAGCTGTTTTTT; CDR3aa: CASAGAAAGELFF